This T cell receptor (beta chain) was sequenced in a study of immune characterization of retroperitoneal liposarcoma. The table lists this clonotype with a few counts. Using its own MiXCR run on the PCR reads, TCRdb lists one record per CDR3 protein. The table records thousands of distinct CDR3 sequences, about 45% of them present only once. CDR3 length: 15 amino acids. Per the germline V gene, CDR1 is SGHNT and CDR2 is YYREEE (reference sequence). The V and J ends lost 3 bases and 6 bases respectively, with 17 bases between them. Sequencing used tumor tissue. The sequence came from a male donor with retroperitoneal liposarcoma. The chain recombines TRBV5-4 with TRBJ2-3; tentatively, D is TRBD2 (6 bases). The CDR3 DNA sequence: TGTGCCAGCAGCTCCCCATCGGGGGTAGGCGATACGCAGTATTTT. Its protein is CASSSPSGVGDTQYF.